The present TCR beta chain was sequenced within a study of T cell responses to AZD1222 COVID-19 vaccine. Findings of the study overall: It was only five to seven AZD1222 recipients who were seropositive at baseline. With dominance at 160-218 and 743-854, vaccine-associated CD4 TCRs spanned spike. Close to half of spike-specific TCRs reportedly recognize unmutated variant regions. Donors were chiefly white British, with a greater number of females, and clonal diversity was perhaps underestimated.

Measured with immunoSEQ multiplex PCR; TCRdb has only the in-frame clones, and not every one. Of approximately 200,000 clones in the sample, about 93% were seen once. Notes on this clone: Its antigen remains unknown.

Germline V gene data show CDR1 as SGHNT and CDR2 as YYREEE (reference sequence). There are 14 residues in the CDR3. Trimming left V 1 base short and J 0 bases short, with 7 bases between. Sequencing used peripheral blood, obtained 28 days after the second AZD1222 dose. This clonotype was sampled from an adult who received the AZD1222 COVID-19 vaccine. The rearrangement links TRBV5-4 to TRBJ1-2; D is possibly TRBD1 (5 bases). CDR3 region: CASSLKGTNYGYTF. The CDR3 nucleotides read TGTGCCAGCAGCTTGAAGGGGACTAACTATGGCTACACCTTC.